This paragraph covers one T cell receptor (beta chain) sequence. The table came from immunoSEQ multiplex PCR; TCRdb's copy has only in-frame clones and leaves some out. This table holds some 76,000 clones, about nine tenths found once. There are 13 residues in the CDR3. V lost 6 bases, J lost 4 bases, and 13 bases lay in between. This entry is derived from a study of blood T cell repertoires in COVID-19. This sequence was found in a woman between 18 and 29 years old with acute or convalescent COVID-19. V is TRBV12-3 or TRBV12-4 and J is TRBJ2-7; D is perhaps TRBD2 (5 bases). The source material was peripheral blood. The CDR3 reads CASSPGIMYEQYF. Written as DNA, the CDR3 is TGTGCCAGCAGCCCCGGGATAATGTACGAGCAGTACTTC.